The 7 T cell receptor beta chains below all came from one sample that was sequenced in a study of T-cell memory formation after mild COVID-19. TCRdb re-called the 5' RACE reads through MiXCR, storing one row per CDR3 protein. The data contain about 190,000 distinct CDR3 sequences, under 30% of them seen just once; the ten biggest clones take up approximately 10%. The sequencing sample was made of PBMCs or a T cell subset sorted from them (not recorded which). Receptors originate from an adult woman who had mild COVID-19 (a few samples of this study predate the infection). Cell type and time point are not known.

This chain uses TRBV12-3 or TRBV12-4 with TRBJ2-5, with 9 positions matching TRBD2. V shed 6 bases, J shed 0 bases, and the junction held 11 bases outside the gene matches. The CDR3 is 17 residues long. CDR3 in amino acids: CASSVASSGAYQETQYF. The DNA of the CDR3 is TGTGCCAGCAGCGTCGCGTCTAGCGGGGCCTACCAAGAGACCCAGTACTTC.

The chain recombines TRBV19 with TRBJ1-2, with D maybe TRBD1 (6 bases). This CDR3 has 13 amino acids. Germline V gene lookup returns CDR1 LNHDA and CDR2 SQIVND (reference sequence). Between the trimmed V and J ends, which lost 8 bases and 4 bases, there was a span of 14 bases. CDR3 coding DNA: TGTGCCAGTGTGGAGGGGGTCAGCTATGGCTACACCTTC. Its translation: CASVEGVSYGYTF. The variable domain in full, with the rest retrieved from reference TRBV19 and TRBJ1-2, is DGGITQSPKYLFRKEGQNVTLSCEQNLNHDAMYWYRQDPGQGLRLIYYSQIVNDFQKGDIAEGYSVSREKKESFPLTVTSAQKNPTAFYLCASVEGVSYGYTFGSGTRLTVV.

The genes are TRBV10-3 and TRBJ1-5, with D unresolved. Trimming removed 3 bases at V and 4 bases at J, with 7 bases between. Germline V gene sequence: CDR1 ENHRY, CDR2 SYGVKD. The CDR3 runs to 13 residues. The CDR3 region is CAISDEDNQPQHF. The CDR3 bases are TGTGCCATCAGTGACGAGGATAATCAGCCCCAGCATTTT.

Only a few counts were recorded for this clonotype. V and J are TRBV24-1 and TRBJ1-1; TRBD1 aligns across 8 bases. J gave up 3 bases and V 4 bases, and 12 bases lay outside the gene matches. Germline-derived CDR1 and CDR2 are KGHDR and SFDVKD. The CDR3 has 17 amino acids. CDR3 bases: TGTGCCACCAGTGAGAATGCCGGGACAGGCGGTGACACTGAAGCTTTCTTT. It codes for CATSENAGTGGDTEAFF.

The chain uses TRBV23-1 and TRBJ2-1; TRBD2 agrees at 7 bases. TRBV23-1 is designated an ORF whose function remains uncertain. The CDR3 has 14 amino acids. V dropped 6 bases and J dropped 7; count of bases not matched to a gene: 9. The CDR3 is CASSRGGAHNEQFF. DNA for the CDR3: TGCGCCAGCAGCCGGGGAGGGGCTCATAATGAGCAGTTCTTC.

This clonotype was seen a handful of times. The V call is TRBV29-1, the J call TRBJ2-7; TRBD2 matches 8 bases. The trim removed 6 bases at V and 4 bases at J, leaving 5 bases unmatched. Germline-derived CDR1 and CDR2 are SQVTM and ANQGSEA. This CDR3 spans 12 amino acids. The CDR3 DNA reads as TGCAGCGTCCGGGGGGGCGCGTACGAGCAGTACTTC. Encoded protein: CSVRGGAYEQYF.

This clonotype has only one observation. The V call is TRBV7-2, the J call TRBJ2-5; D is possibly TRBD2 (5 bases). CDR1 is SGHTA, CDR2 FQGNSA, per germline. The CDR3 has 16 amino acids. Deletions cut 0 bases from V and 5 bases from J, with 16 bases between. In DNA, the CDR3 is TGTGCCAGCAGCTTAGCGCTTACTTCGGGGAGTGAGACCCAGTACTTC. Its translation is CASSLALTSGSETQYF.